Given below is one TCR beta chain in context. V dropped 4 bases and J dropped 8; count of bases not matched to a gene: 6. CDR1 SGHKS and CDR2 YYEKEE come from the germline V gene (reference sequence). The CDR3 is 15 amino acids. The PCR had 60 Vbeta and 13 Jbeta primers. Generated by immunoSEQ multiplex PCR, the TCRdb table keeps only in-frame clones and is missing some. This table has 120,000 to 150,000 clones, roughly 85% appearing once. This sample is drawn from a study of cytomegalovirus exposure and HLA in healthy donors. The wider study: Some 85 million unique TCRs, all from HLA-typed donors, were included in an early release of the data.

The TCR was taken from a woman younger than 45 in good health and CMV-seronegative. The chain recombines TRBV5-5 with TRBJ2-1; 13 bases line up with TRBD2. Input material: PBMCs. The CDR3 loop is CASSLGTSGEHEQFF. The CDR3 region has the DNA TGTGCCAGCAGCCTGGGGACTAGCGGGGAGCATGAGCAGTTCTTC.